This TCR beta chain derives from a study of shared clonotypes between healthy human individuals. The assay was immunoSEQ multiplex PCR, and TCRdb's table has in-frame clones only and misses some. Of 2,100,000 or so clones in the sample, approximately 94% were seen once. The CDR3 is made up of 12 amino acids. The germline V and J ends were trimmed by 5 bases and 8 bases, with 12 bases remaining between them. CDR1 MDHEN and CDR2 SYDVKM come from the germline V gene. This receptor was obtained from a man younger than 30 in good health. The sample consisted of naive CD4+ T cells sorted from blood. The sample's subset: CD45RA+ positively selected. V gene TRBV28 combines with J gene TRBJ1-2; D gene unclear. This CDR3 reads CASSLYTGGYTF. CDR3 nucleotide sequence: TGTGCCAGCAGTCTCTATACCGGGGGCTACACCTTC.